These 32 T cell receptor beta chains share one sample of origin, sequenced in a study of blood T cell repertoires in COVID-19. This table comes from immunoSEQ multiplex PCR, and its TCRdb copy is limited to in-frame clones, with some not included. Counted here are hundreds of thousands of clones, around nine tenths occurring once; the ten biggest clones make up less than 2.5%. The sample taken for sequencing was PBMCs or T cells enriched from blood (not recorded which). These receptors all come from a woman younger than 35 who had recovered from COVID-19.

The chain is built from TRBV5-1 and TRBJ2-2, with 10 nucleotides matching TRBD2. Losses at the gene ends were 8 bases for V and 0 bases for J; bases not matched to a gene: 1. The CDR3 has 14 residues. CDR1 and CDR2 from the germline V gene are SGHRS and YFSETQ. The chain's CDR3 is CASGLAANTGELFF. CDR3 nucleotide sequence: TGCGCCAGTGGACTAGCGGCGAACACCGGGGAGCTGTTTTTT.

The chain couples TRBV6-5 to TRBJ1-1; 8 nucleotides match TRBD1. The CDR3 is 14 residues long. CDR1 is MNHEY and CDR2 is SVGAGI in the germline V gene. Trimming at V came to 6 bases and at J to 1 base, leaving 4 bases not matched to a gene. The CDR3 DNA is TGTGCCAGCAGAGACAGGGGAGGGAACACTGAAGCTTTCTTT. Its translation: CASRDRGGNTEAFF.

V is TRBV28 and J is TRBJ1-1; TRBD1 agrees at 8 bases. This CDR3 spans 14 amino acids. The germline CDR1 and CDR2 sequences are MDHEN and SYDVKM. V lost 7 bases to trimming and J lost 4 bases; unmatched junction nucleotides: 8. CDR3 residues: CASTGGGGVTEAFF. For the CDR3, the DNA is TGTGCCAGCACAGGGGGCGGTGGGGTCACTGAAGCTTTCTTT.

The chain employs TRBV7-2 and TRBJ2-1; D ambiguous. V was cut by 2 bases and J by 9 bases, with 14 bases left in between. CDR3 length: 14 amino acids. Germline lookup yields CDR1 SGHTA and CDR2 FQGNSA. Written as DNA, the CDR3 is TGTGCCAGCAGCTTAACTTTCCAAGAGGCTGAGCAGTTCTTC. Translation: CASSLTFQEAEQFF.

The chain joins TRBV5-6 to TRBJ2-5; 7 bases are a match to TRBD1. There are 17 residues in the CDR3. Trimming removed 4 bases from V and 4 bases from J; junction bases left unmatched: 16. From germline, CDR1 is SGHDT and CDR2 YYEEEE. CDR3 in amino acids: CASSQGVGAAGGETQYF. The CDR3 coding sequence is TGTGCCAGCAGCCAGGGGGTGGGAGCGGCCGGTGGAGAGACCCAGTACTTC.

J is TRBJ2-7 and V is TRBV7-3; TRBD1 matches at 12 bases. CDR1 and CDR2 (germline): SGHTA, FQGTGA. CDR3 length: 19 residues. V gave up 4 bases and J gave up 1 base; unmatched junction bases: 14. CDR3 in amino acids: CASSSRRRQGQGASYEQYF. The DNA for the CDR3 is TGTGCCAGCAGCTCACGCCGACGGCAGGGACAGGGGGCGTCCTACGAGCAGTACTTC.

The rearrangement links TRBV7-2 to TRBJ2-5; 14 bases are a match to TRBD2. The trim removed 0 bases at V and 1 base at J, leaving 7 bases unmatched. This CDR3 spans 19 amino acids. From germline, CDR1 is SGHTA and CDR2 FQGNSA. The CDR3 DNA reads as TGTGCCAGCAGCTTAGCCCCACCTGGACTAGCGGGGGGCCAAGAGACCCAGTACTTC. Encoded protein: CASSLAPPGLAGGQETQYF.

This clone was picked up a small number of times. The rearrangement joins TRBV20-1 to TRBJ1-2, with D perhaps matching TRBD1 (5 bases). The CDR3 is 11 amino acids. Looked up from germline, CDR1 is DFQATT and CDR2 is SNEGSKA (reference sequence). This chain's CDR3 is CSATANYGYTF. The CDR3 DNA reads TGCAGCGCGACAGCTAACTATGGCTACACCTTC.

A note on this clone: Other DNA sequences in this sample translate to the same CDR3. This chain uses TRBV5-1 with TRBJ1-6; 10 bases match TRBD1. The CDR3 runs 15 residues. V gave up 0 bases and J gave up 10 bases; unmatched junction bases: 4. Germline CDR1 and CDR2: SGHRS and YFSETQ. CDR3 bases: TGCGCCAGCAGCTTGGCGGGACAGGGGAGATCACCCCTCCACTTT. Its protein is CASSLAGQGRSPLHF.

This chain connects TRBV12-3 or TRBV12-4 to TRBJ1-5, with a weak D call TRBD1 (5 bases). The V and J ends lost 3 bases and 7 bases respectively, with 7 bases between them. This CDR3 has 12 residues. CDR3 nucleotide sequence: TGTGCCAGCAGTTTGTCAGGGCAGCCCCAGCATTTT. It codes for CASSLSGQPQHF.

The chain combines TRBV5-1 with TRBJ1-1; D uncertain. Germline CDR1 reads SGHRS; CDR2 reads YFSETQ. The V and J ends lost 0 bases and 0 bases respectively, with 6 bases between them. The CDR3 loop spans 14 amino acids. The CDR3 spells CASSLGEMNTEAFF. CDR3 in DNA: TGCGCCAGCAGCTTGGGGGAGATGAACACTGAAGCTTTCTTT.

CDR3 sequence (DNA): TGTGCCTGGAGTCTGGGAGTATACAATGAGCAGTTCTTC. Residues: CAWSLGVYNEQFF. This chain connects TRBV30 to TRBJ2-1, with TRBD2 as a possible D gene (5 bases). V was clipped by 2 bases and J by 4 bases, with 9 bases between them. The CDR3 runs 13 residues. Germline-derived CDR1 and CDR2 are GTSNPN and SVGIG (reference sequence).

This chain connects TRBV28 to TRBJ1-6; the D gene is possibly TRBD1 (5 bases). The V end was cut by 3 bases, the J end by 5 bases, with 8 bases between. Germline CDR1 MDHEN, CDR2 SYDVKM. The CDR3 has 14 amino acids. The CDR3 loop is CASSLPGNNSPLHF. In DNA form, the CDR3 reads TGTGCCAGCAGTTTGCCAGGGAATAATTCACCCCTCCACTTT.

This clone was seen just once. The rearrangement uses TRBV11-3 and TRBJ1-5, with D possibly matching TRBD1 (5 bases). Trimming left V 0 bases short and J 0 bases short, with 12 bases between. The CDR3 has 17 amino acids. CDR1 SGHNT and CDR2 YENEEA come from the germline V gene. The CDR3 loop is CASSLEGADDSNQPQHF. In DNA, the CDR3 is TGTGCCAGCAGCTTAGAAGGGGCAGACGATAGCAATCAGCCCCAGCATTTT.

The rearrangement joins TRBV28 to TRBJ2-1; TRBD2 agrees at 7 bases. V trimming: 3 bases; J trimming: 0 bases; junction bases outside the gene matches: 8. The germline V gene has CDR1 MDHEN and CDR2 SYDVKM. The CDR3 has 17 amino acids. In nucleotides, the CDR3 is TGTGCCAGCAGTTTCGAGACTAGCAGACCCTCCTACAATGAGCAGTTCTTC. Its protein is CASSFETSRPSYNEQFF.

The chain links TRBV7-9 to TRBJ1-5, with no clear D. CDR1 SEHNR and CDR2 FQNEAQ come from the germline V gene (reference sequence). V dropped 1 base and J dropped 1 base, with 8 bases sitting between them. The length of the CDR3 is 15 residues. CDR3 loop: CASSLGGGSNQPQHF. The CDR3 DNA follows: TGTGCCAGCAGCTTAGGCGGAGGGAGCAATCAGCCCCAGCATTTT.

As DNA, the CDR3 is TGTGCCAGCAGTGCAGCACAGGGTCTTGGAGCTTTCTTT. It is translated as CASSAAQGLGAFF. J is TRBJ1-1 and V is TRBV25-1, with D tentatively TRBD1 (6 bases). This CDR3 is 13 amino acids long. Germline-derived CDR1 and CDR2 are MGHDK and SYGVNS. The V end lost 4 bases, the J end lost 10 bases, and 16 bases lay between the germline ends.

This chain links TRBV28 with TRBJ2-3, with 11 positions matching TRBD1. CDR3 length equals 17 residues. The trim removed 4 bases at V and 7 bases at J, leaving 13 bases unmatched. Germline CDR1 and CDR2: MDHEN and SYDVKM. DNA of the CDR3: TGTGCCAGCAGTTCGTGGACAGGGGGCGTATCGGCATATACGCAGTATTTT. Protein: CASSSWTGGVSAYTQYF.

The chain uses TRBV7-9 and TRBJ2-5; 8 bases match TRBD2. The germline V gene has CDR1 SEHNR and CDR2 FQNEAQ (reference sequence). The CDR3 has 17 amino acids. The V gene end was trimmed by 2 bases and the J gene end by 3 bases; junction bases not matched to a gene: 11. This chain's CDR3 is CASSLMVAAGGKETQYF. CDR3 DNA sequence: TGTGCCAGCAGCTTAATGGTGGCGGCGGGAGGAAAAGAGACCCAGTACTTC.

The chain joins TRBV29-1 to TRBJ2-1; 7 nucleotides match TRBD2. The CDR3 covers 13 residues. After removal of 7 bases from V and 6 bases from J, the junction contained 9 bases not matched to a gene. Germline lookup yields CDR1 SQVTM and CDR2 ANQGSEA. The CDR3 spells CSAKGGGGNEQFF. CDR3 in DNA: TGCAGCGCAAAAGGCGGGGGAGGCAATGAGCAGTTCTTC.

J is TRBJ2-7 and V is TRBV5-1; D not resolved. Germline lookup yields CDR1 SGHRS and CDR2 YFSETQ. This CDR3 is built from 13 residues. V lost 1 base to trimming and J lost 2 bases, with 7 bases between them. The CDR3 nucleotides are TGCGCCAGCAGCTTGACAGCAACCTACGAGCAGTACTTC. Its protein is CASSLTATYEQYF.

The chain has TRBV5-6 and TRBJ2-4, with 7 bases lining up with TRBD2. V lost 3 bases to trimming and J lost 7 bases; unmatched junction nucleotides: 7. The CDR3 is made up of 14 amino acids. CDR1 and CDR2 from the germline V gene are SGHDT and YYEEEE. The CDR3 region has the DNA TGTGCCAGCAGCTCAACCGGGACTAACAACATTCAGTACTTC. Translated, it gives CASSSTGTNNIQYF.

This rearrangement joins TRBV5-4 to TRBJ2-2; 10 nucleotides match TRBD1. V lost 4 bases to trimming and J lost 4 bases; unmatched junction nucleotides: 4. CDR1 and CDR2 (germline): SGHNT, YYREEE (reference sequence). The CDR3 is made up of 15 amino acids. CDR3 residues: CASSGRDRGTGELFF. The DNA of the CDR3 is TGTGCCAGCAGCGGCCGGGACAGGGGCACCGGGGAGCTGTTTTTT.

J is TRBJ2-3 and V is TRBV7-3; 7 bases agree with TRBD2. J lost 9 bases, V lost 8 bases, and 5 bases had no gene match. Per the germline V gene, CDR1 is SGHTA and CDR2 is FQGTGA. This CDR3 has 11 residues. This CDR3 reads CASSPGGTQYF. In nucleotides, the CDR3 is TGTGCCAGCTCCCCGGGAGGCACGCAGTATTTT.

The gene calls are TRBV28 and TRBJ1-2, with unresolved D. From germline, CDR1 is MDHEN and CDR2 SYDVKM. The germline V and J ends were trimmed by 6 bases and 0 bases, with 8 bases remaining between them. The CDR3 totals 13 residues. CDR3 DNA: TGTGCCAGCAGGCGGGTGGCTAACTATGGCTACACCTTC. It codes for CASRRVANYGYTF.

The CDR3 sequence: CASSLTVMDTQYF. DNA for the CDR3: TGTGCCAGCAGTTTAACGGTTATGGATACGCAGTATTTT. The J gene is TRBJ2-3, the V gene TRBV27; the D is unclear. V lost 2 bases to trimming and J lost 6 bases, with 9 bases between them. From germline, CDR1 is MNHEY and CDR2 SMNVEV (reference sequence). The CDR3 consists of 13 residues.

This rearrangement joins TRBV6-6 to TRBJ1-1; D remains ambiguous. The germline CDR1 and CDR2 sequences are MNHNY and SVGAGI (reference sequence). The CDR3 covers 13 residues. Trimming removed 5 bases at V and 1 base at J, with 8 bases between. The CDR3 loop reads CASSRNRNTEAFF. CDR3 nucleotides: TGTGCCAGCAGTCGAAACAGGAACACTGAAGCTTTCTTT.

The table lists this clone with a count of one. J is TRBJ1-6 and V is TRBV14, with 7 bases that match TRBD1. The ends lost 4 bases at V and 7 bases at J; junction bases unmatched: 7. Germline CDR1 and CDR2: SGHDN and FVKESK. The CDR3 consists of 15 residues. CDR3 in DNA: TGTGCCAGCAGCCCTATGACAGGGAGAAATTCACCCCTCCACTTT. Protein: CASSPMTGRNSPLHF.

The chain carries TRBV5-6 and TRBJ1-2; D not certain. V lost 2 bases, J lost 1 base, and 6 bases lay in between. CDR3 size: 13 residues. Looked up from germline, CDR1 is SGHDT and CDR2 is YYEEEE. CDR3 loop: CASSLNSNYGYTF. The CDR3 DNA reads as TGTGCCAGCAGCTTAAACAGTAACTATGGCTACACCTTC.

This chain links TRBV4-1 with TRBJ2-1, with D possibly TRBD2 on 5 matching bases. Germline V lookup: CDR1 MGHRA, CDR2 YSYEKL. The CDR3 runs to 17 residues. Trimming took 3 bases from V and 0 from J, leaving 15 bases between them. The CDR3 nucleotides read TGCGCCAGCAGCCATTACGAGCGGTCCAGCTCCTACAATGAGCAGTTCTTC. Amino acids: CASSHYERSSSYNEQFF.

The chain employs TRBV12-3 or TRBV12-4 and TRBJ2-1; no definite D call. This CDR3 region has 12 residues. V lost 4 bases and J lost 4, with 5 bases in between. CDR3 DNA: TGTGCCAGCAGTTCTGAGTACAATGAGCAGTTCTTC. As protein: CASSSEYNEQFF.

The chain's CDR3 is CASSEGQPLANYGYTF. Here the CDR3 DNA reads TGTGCCAGCAGTGAGGGACAGCCCCTAGCTAACTATGGCTACACCTTC. The chain employs TRBV2 and TRBJ1-2; 7 bases are shared with TRBD1. The CDR3 extends over 16 amino acids. CDR1 SNHLY and CDR2 FYNNEI come from the germline V gene. The V segment lost 3 bases and the J segment 0 bases; nucleotides outside the gene matches: 7.